Below, one T cell receptor (beta chain) is given with its context. What it binds is unknown. This entry comes from a study of cytomegalovirus exposure and HLA in healthy donors. Germline V gives CDR1 SGHVS, CDR2 FNYEAQ. The CDR3 extends over 16 amino acids. Trimming removed 1 base at V and 2 bases at J, with 13 bases between. Study results and caveats: Presence/absence analysis assumed near-uniform sequencing depth across donors.

PCR used 60 Vbeta primers and 13 Jbeta primers. Measured with immunoSEQ multiplex PCR; TCRdb has only the in-frame clones, and not every one. The table records approximately 120,000 clones, 70% to 85% of them present only once. The chain couples TRBV7-6 to TRBJ2-3; D is uncertain. Sequenced sample: PBMCs. This clonotype originated in a middle-aged woman in good health and CMV-seropositive. CDR3 DNA sequence: TGTGCCAGCAGCTTAGGGGCAGATAGATTCACAGATACGCAGTATTTT. Encoded protein: CASSLGADRFTDTQYF.